This T cell receptor beta chain was sequenced in a study of blood T cell repertoires in COVID-19. The study recruited people aged 18 to 89 years across around 24 US areas. The CDR3 is 15 amino acids. The V gene lost 2 bases and the J gene lost 2 bases, with 10 bases spanning the gap. The V gene's germline CDR1 is SNHLY and CDR2 FYNNEI. Only in-frame clones appear in the TCRdb table, and some are missing; sequencing was by immunoSEQ multiplex PCR. Here the sample spans approximately 300,000 clones, about nine tenths being singletons. V and J are TRBV2 and TRBJ1-5; D call uncertain. Sequenced material: PBMCs or T cells enriched from blood (not recorded which). The TCR originated in a man between 60 and 75 years old who had recovered from COVID-19. In nucleotides, the CDR3 is TGTGCCAGCAGTGAATCCGGTACTGGCAATCAGCCCCAGCATTTT. Translating gives CASSESGTGNQPQHF. Supplemented by reference TRBV2 and TRBJ1-5, the full variable domain reads EPEVTQTPSHQVTQMGQEVILRCVPISNHLYFYWYRQILGQKVEFLVSFYNNEISEKSEIFDDQFSVERPDGSNFTLKIRSTKLEDSAMYFCASSESGTGNQPQHFGDGTRLSIL.